The present T cell receptor (beta chain) was sequenced within a study of T cells in Graves' hyperthyroidism and ophthalmopathy. Patients with uncontrolled infections, other autoimmune diseases, pregnancy or lactation were excluded. The diagnoses drew upon clinical symptoms, serum thyroxine and TRAb, thyroid ultrasound and orbital computed tomography. PBMCs came from more than 8.5 ml fresh peripheral blood. Study conclusions and caveats: Most thyroid clonotypes expanded above 0.001 were also detected in blood.

In germline, CDR1 is LGHNA, CDR2 YNFKEQ. V lost 1 base, J lost 5 bases, and 14 bases lay in between. The CDR3 extends over 15 amino acids. Regions amplified from RNA transcripts were the TCR beta CDR3 regions. First-round RT-PCR with HTBI primers amplified the TCR CDR3 region. TCRdb independently ran MiXCR on the multiplex PCR reads; one entry per CDR3 protein. The sample carries nearly 600,000 distinct CDR3 sequences, approximately 14% recorded once. This clonotype was seen more than once but under ten times. Its antigen is undetermined. This rearrangement joins TRBV4-2 to TRBJ1-1; no firm D call. This clonotype was sampled from a woman aged 25 to 39 with Graves' hyperthyroidism that later progressed to Graves' ophthalmopathy. Sequenced material: blood. In nucleotides, the CDR3 is TGTGCCAGCAGCCAAGCGGCCGGGGTGGAAACTGAAGCTTTCTTT. Protein product: CASSQAAGVETEAFF.